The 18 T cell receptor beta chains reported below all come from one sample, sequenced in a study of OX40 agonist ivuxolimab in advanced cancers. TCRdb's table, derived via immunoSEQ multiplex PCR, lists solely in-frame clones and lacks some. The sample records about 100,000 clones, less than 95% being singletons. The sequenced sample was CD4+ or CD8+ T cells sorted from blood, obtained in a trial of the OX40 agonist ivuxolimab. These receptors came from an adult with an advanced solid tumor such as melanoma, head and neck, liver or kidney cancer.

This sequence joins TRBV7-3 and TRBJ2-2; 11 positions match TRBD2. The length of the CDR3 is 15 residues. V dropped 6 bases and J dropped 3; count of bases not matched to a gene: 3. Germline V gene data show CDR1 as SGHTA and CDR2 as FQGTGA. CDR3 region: CASSQLAGDTGELFF. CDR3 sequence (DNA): TGTGCCAGCAGTCAACTAGCGGGGGACACCGGGGAGCTGTTTTTT.

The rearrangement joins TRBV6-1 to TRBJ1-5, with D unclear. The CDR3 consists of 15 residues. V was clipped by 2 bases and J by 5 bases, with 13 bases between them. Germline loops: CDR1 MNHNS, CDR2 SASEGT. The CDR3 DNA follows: TGTGCCAGCAGTGAAATCAAGGGTAAGGATCAGCCCCAGCATTTT. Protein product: CASSEIKGKDQPQHF.

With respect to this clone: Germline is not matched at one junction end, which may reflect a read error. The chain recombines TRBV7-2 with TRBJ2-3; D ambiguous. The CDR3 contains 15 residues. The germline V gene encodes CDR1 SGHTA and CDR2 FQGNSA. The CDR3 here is CASSQDNVFTDTQYF. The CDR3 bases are TGCGCCAGCAGCCAAGATAACGTGTTCACAGATACGCAGTATTTT.

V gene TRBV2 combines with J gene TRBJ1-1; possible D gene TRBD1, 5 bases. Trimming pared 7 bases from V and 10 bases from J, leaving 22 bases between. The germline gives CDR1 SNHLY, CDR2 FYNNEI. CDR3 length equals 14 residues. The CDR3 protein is CASTAGYSAPGAFF. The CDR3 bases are TGTGCCAGCACCGCAGGGTATTCGGCCCCTGGAGCTTTCTTT.

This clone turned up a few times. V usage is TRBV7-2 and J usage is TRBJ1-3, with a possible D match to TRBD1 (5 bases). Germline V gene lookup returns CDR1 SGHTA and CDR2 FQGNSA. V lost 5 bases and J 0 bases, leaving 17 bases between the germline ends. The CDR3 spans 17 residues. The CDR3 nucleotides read TGTGCCAGCAGCCTCTTAGGTGGGGCCGTCTCTGGAAACACCATATATTTT. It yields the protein CASSLLGGAVSGNTIYF.

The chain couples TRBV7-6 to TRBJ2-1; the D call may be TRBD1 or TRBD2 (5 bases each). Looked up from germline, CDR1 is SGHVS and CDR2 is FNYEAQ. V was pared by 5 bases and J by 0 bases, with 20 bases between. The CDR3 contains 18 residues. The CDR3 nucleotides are TGTGCCAGCAGCCCTAGCCCCCCGAGGGGATACTCCTACAATGAGCAGTTCTTC. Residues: CASSPSPPRGYSYNEQFF.

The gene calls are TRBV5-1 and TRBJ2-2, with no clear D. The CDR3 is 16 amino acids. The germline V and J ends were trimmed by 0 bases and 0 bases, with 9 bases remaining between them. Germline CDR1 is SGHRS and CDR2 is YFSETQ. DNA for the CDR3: TGCGCCAGCAGCTTGGATGGGCTTCCGAACACCGGGGAGCTGTTTTTT. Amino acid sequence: CASSLDGLPNTGELFF.

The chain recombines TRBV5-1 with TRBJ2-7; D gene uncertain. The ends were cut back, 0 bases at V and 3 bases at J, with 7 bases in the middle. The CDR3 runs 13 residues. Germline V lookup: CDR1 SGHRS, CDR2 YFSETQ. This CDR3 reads CASSLDSRYEQYF. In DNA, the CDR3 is TGCGCCAGCAGCTTGGACAGTCGCTACGAGCAGTACTTC.

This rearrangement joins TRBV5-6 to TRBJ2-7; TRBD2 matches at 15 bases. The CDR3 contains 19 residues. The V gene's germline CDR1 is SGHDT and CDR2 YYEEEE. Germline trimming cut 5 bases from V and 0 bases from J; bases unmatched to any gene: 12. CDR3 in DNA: TGTGCCAGCAGACGGGGACTAGCGGGAGGCCGACGGCCCTCCTACGAGCAGTACTTC. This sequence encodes CASRRGLAGGRRPSYEQYF. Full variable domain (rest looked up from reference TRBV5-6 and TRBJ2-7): DAGVTQSPTHLIKTRGQQVTLRCSPKSGHDTVSWYQQALGQGPQFIFQYYEEEERQRGNFPDRFSGHQFPNYSSELNVNALLLGDSALYLCASRRGLAGGRRPSYEQYFGPGTRLTVT.

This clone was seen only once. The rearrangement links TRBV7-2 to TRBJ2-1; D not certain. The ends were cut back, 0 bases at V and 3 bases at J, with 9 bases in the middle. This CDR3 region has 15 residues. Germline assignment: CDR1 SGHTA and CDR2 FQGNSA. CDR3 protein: CASSLASPDYNEQFF. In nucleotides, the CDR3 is TGTGCCAGCAGCTTAGCCTCCCCTGACTACAATGAGCAGTTCTTC. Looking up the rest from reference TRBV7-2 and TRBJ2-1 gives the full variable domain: GAGVSQSPSNKVTEKGKDVELRCDPISGHTALYWYRQSLGQGLEFLIYFQGNSAPDKSGLPSDRFSAERTGGSVSTLTIQRTQQEDSAVYLCASSLASPDYNEQFFGPGTRLTVL.

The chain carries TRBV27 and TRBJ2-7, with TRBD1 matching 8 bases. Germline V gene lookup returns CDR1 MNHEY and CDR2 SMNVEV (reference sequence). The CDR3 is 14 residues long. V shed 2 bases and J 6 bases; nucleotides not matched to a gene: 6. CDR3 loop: CASSLNRDRSEQYF. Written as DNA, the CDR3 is TGTGCCAGCAGTTTAAACAGGGACAGGAGCGAGCAGTACTTC.

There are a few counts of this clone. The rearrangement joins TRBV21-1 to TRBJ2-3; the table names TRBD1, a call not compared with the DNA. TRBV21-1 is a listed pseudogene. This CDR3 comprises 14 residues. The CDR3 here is CASSPEQVTDTQYF. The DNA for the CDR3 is TGTGCCAGCAGCCCAGAACAGGTAACAGATACGCAGTATTTT.

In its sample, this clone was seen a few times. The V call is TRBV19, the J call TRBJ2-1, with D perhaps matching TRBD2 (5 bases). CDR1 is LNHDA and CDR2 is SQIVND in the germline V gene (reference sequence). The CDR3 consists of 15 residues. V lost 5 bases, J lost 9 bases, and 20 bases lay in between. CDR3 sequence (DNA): TGTGCCAGTAGTCCCCGGGTGGGGAGAGATGGTGAGCAGTTCTTC. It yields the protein CASSPRVGRDGEQFF. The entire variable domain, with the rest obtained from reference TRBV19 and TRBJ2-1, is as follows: DGGITQSPKYLFRKEGQNVTLSCEQNLNHDAMYWYRQDPGQGLRLIYYSQIVNDFQKGDIAEGYSVSREKKESFPLTVTSAQKNPTAFYLCASSPRVGRDGEQFFGPGTRLTVL.

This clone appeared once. The CDR3 sequence: CAISVQGPAYEQYF. In DNA, the CDR3 is TGTGCCATCAGTGTACAGGGGCCTGCCTACGAGCAGTACTTC. The chain couples TRBV10-3 to TRBJ2-7, with 7 bases matching TRBD1. The CDR3 has 14 residues. The germline gives CDR1 ENHRY, CDR2 SYGVKD. Trimming at V came to 4 bases and at J to 2 bases, leaving 5 bases not matched to a gene.

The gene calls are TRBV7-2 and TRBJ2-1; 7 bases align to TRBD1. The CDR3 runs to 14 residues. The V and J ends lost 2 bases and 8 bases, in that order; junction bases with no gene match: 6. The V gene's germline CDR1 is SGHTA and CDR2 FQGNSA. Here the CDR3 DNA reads TGTGCCAGCAGCTTATCGGGCAGGGGGTATGAGCAGTTCTTC. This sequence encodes CASSLSGRGYEQFF.

The CDR3 reads CASSPYGSGTGHNEQFF. For the CDR3, the DNA is TGTGCCAGCTCACCATACGGTTCCGGGACTGGACACAATGAGCAGTTCTTC. The gene calls are TRBV18 and TRBJ2-1; tentative D call: TRBD2 (6 bases). Germline V lookup: CDR1 KGHSH, CDR2 LQKENI. Trimming removed 2 bases at V and 5 bases at J, with 19 bases between. The CDR3 runs 17 residues.

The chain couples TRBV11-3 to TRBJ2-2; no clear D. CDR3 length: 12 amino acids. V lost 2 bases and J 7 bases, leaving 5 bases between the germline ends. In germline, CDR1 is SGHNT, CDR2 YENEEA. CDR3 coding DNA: TGTGCCAGCAGCTTATTTGTCGGGGAGCTGTTTTTT. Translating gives CASSLFVGELFF. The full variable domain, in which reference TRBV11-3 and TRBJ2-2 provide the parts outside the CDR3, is EAGVVQSPRYKIIEKKQPVAFWCNPISGHNTLYWYLQNLGQGPELLIRYENEEAVDDSQLPKDRFSAERLKGVDSTLKIQPAELGDSAVYLCASSLFVGELFFGEGSRLTVL.

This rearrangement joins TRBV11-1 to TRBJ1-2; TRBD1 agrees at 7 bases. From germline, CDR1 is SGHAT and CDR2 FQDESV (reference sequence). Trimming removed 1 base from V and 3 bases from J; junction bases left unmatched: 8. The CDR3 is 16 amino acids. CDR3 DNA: TGTGCCAGCAGCTTAGATGACAGGGCAGAGGACTATGGCTACACCTTC. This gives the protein CASSLDDRAEDYGYTF.